These 5 T cell receptor beta chains originate from one sample sequenced in a study of blood T cell repertoires in COVID-19. Sequencing used immunoSEQ multiplex PCR; TCRdb keeps in-frame clones, though not all of them. This sample has some 250,000 clones, with just under 85% found just once. Sequenced sample: PBMCs or T cells enriched from blood (not recorded which). Every receptor here comes from a man aged 40-50 years who had recovered from COVID-19.

The chain has TRBV7-9 and TRBJ2-5, with TRBD2 matching 11 bases. The germline CDR1 and CDR2 sequences are SEHNR and FQNEAQ (reference sequence). With V trimmed by 8 bases and J by 4 bases, 6 bases remained unmatched. CDR3 length: 14 amino acids. For the CDR3, the DNA is TGTGCCAGCTCACGGGGACTAGCGGCAGAGACCCAGTACTTC. This translates into CASSRGLAAETQYF.

The chain carries TRBV5-1 and TRBJ2-3; the D gene is possibly TRBD2 (5 bases). The V and J ends lost 0 bases and 4 bases respectively, with 6 bases between them. The CDR3 has 13 amino acids. CDR1 is SGHRS and CDR2 is YFSETQ in the germline V gene. Here the CDR3 DNA reads TGCGCCAGCAGCTTGGCCGGGGCAGATACGCAGTATTTT. Residues: CASSLAGADTQYF.

A few counts support this clone. The chain links TRBV6-5 to TRBJ1-5, with D uncertain. V lost 2 bases to trimming and J lost 3 bases, with 8 bases between them. The CDR3 covers 14 residues. Germline-derived CDR1 and CDR2 are MNHEY and SVGAGI. CDR3 loop: CASSYNGDNQPQHF. The DNA of the CDR3 is TGTGCCAGCAGTTACAACGGAGACAATCAGCCCCAGCATTTT.

This clone was recorded only once. The chain joins TRBV28 to TRBJ1-5; tentatively, D is TRBD1 (6 bases). Germline CDR1 reads MDHEN; CDR2 reads SYDVKM. With 5 bases removed from V and 3 bases from J, the gap between germline ends came to 14 bases. The CDR3 runs 15 residues. CDR3 sequence: CASSLVGGDNQPQHF. CDR3 sequence (DNA): TGTGCCAGCAGTCTTGTAGGGGGGGACAATCAGCCCCAGCATTTT.

The CDR3 loop is CAWSVGGTVYEQYF. CDR3 DNA: TGTGCCTGGAGTGTAGGGGGAACGGTCTACGAGCAGTACTTC. The genes are TRBV30 and TRBJ2-7, with a possible D match to TRBD1 (6 bases). The CDR3 spans 14 residues. The V end lost 0 bases, the J end lost 3 bases, and 12 bases lay between the germline ends. CDR1 is GTSNPN and CDR2 is SVGIG in the germline V gene (reference sequence).